This TCR beta chain was found in a study of cytomegalovirus exposure and HLA in healthy donors listed by TCRdb under 2017. Context from the whole study: An earlier analysis of under 600 of the donors reported more than 250 Gb of sequence data and 117 million unique TCR beta sequences from approximately 180 million T cells. About 300 gigabases of sequencing data and around 80 million unique TCR sequences made up an early release that covered 500 to 650 HLA-typed donors. Of the 300 to 450 genotyped donors, about 84% fell in the genetic ancestry cluster associated with self-reported Caucasian donors. The aim of the study was to test whether cataloging public T cell receptors could identify signatures of past pathogen exposure. The study profiled the T cell repertoires of hundreds of subjects by immunosequencing and related them to cytomegalovirus serostatus. A separate validation cohort of 100 to 150 different subjects was used in addition to the 666-subject first cohort. High-throughput TCR immunosequencing, statistical association of individual TCRs with disease status, and machine learning were combined to predict cytomegalovirus infection status. In a later analysis, previously published TCR beta repertoires from 666 donors were re-analyzed and high-resolution HLA genotyping was added so that TCR occurrence patterns could be studied. Rather than using new phenotypic data, the later analysis identified candidate immune exposures from TCR beta sequences and from how often those sequences occurred across donors. An earlier analysis of some 600 of the donors applied high-throughput TCR beta sequencing to assess whether each TCR beta V gene segment acted as functional or pseudogenic. Donor age, sex, ethnicity and CMV serostatus were compiled together with the repertoire data. In a later genetic analysis, genome-wide SNP genotypes for about three fifths of the 666 donors were used, and that subset was treated as a discovery cohort. Every repertoire in the discovery cohort had been generated on one and the same sequencing platform. Class I and class II HLA loci were covered by the typing at four-digit resolution. Typing coverage differed by locus: A, B, C, DRB1 and DQB1 were typed in roughly 629-630 donors, DQA1 in around 500, DPA1 in some 600, and DPB1 in just under 490. Four to six DR-DQ haplotypes were handled as single units for association and clustering because linkage in the cohort was strong. Among about 400 genotyped donors of the cohort, an average of approximately 220,000 unique TCR beta nucleotide sequences was sequenced per donor, of which roughly 17% were non-productive. Points the paper makes about the study in general: A later analysis associated about 17,000 TCR beta sequences with specific HLA alleles at a false discovery rate of 0.05. Roughly uniform sequencing depth across donors was assumed in presence/absence analyses, although this assumption may not hold. In a later analysis, HLA-associated TCR beta chains were found to be more clonally expanded and to have lower generation probabilities than equally common non-associated chains. The authors suggested that the approach could potentially be generalized to other disease states and immunological phenotypes. Some IMGT-functional V segments, including TRBV6-2 and TRBV6-3, could not be told apart with the 87-base-pair reads, so those segments were excluded. HLA typing was unavailable for some donors at each locus, so association tests used only the typed subset. In a later analysis, the rate of TCR association differed among HLA loci, with DRB1 alleles having the most associated TCRs and HLA-C alleles having the fewest. Several of the top co-occurrence clusters appeared to be linked to parvovirus B19, influenza, CMV and Epstein-Barr virus, according to a later analysis. A cluster of highly shared sequence variants was judged likely to represent a technical artifact of the sequencing pipeline. While some public TCRs were present in many individuals, most TCR sequences turned up only very rarely across donors. Most CMV-associated TCR beta chains appeared to be HLA-restricted in a later analysis, and the HLA associations seemed to be driven largely by CMV exposure. For the cohort, immune exposure information was limited to CMV serostatus. When HLA alleles, especially DR and DQ, strongly co-occurred, TCR associations were difficult to assign to individual alleles. Some 16 rarely observed V segments, including chromosome 9 orphons, were excluded from the earlier analysis of approximately 600 of the donors because counts were too low. A further reported finding was that TCR beta sequences accurately predicted the HLA-A and HLA-B alleles for most subjects in the first cohort. An earlier analysis of around 500 of the donors showed that most TCR beta V segments appeared in productive rearrangements either about 90% or about 30% of the time, which broadly matched IMGT annotations. The classifier was reported to diagnose cytomegalovirus status with high specificity and sensitivity in both the original cohort and the validation cohort. Compared with the roughly 670-donor mean, donors in an Asian-associated ancestry cluster had fewer N-insertions in productive TCRs, according to a later genetic analysis. The study listed 150 to 200 TCR beta chains as associated with cytomegalovirus. In vitro tests confirmed that three of the cytomegalovirus-associated TCR beta chains recognize cytomegalovirus antigens. An association between a missense DCLRE1C variant and V-gene and J-gene trimming of TCR beta chains was found in a later genetic analysis and replicated in an independent cohort. This cohort had only TCR beta chains sequenced, and the lack of alpha or paired-chain data limited which features could be detected. Correlated functional status among segregating V segments might reflect linkage disequilibrium, but an unknown experimental factor could not be ruled out.

The method was the immunoSEQ multiplex PCR assay. For the multiplex PCR, a mixture combining 60 forward primers for TCR Vbeta segments and 13 reverse primers for TCR Jbeta segments was used. A multiplex PCR assay on genomic DNA amplified the CDR3 region of rearranged TCR beta genes. The Illumina HiSeq System was used to sequence the amplified TCR beta libraries as 87-base-pair reads. The authors' pipeline ran thus. In a later analysis, some 80 million unique TCR beta chains were counted across the roughly 670 repertoires, and roughly 9.9 million of these chains were shared by at least two donors. Raw reads were error-corrected and collapsed into unique sequences by a nearest-neighbor algorithm in which closely related sequences were merged to remove PCR and sequencing errors. V, D and J gene segments were assigned by aligning CDR3 sequences to IMGT reference sequences. Each retained sequence needed at least a six-nucleotide match to both a V gene segment and a J gene segment. A rearrangement counted as productive if the CDR3 had no stop codons and remained in frame with V and J, and every other rearrangement counted as non-productive. Following IMGT convention, CDR3 was defined as the stretch from the second conserved V-encoded cysteine to the conserved J-encoded phenylalanine. The earlier analysis of approximately 590 of the donors excluded any sequence lacking an unambiguous match to a single V gene segment. An earlier analysis of several hundred of the donors called V segments functional above 56.7% productive rearrangements and segregating when the between-donor standard deviation exceeded 5%. A statistical classification framework was developed to diagnose cytomegalovirus status using the catalog of TCR beta chain sequences. In a later analysis, V and J genes were assigned by comparing TCR nucleotide sequences against IMGT/GENE-DB human TR gene sequences. The TCRdist pipeline was used in a later analysis to assign CDR3 sequences and most-parsimonious VDJ recombination scenarios. In a later analysis, each TCR beta chain was defined by its CDR3 amino acid sequence together with its V-gene family, and reads lacking a unique V-gene family were excluded. In a later analysis, around 600 highly shared, low-generation-probability nucleotide sequences were removed to address suspected cross-contamination and a sequencing artifact. A later analysis calculated a clonal expansion index for each public chain from normalized within-repertoire ranks of inferred template counts. Generation probabilities in a later analysis came from a VDJ recombination model fitted to out-of-frame rearrangements, and those results were checked against IGoR. Hypergeometric tests were used in a later analysis to score TCR-TCR, TCR-HLA and TCR-CMV co-occurrence, with a repertoire-size bias correction applied to the TCR pairs. A later analysis estimated false discovery rates by permuting HLA or CMV assignments 20 times. In a later analysis, co-occurring TCRs were grouped using DBSCAN, and TCRdist sequence similarity was added for clustering within HLA-allele-positive subsets. Co-occurrence clustering excluded repertoires with fewer than 30,000 or more than 120,000 public chains, plus five with anomalous nucleotide sharing. TCRdb holds this immuneACCESS table with in-frame rearrangements only. Some clones are missing; in checked studies, unresolved V genes explain under half, and the rest has no known cause. From that table come the V and J calls and clone size; the DNA was used to work out D and trimming. A total of 200,000 to 300,000 clones appear in this sample, approximately 84% of them only once. Clones ranked in the top ten supply approximately 2% of the sample.

As for this clone: The antigen this receptor binds is unknown. Base quality data are lacking; no much larger clone is found one base away. Other DNA sequences from this sample encode an identical CDR3 as well.

The cohort was made up of approximately 670 healthy bone marrow donors. All cohort members were sampled while nominally healthy, although unrecorded immune exposures were likely present. The donor was CMV seropositive and belonged to the group of 250 to 300 seropositive cohort members. Each donor provided a peripheral blood sample, and peripheral blood mononuclear cells were used for TCR beta sequencing. The Qiagen DNeasy Blood Extraction Kit was used to extract genomic DNA from the blood cell samples. Between the V and J ends, shortened by 7 bases and 5 bases respectively, the junction contains 14 bases. Reading from cysteine to phenylalanine, the CDR3 counts 12 amino acids. Kept here is only the CDR3 DNA, which spans 36 bases and is read in frame from base 1. CDR1 and CDR2 (GTSNPN, SVGIG) derive from the germline V gene (reference sequence).

The chain was built from TRBV30 and TRBJ1-1; TRBD1 is a possible D gene, resting on 5 matching bases. This TCR was recovered from a woman aged 40 to 50 in good health and CMV-seropositive. Sequences were obtained from PBMCs. The CDR3 sequence is CASTGDGTEAFF. Here is the DNA: TGTGCCTCTACAGGAGATGGGACTGAAGCTTTCTTT.